Each of the 20 T cell receptor beta chains below was sequenced from the same sample in a study of T-cell memory formation after mild COVID-19. TCRdb recomputed calls from the 5' RACE reads with MiXCR, one row per CDR3 protein. Of approximately 490,000 distinct CDR3 sequences detected, roughly 20% appear once; the ten largest clones hold approximately 12%. What was sequenced was PBMCs or a T cell subset sorted from them (not recorded which). These receptors were collected from an adult woman who had mild COVID-19 (a few samples of this study predate the infection). Cell type and time point are not known.

This rearrangement joins TRBV29-1 to TRBJ2-5; the match to TRBD1 covers 12 bases. In germline, CDR1 is SQVTM, CDR2 ANQGSEA. The CDR3 has 15 amino acids. J gave up 5 bases and V 4 bases, and 8 bases lay outside the gene matches. The CDR3 region is CSVAPGTGGSETQYF. For the CDR3, the DNA is TGCAGCGTTGCCCCCGGGACAGGGGGCTCTGAGACCCAGTACTTC.

The V and J genes are TRBV7-9 and TRBJ1-2; D is undetermined. Per the germline V gene, CDR1 is SEHNR and CDR2 is FQNEAQ (reference sequence). The CDR3 contains 14 residues. V was pared by 5 bases and J by 7 bases, with 17 bases between. The chain's CDR3 is CASSPVSGIGGYTF. The CDR3 DNA reads as TGTGCCAGCAGCCCAGTTTCAGGAATCGGTGGCTACACCTTC. The full variable domain, completed using reference TRBV7-9 and TRBJ1-2, is DTGVSQNPRHKITKRGQNVTFRCDPISEHNRLYWYRQTLGQGPEFLTYFQNEAQLEKSRLLSDRFSAERPKGSFSTLEIQRTEQGDSAMYLCASSPVSGIGGYTFGSGTRLTVV.

The V and J genes are TRBV25-1 and TRBJ1-2; D is ambiguous. Trimming took 3 bases from V and 1 from J, leaving 12 bases between them. Germline CDR1 reads MGHDK; CDR2 reads SYGVNS. The CDR3 runs to 15 residues. The CDR3 bases are TGTGCCAGCAGTGATCACTCCCCGGTTAACTATGGCTACACCTTC. This gives the protein CASSDHSPVNYGYTF.

This clonotype has just a few counts. This chain joins TRBV29-1 and TRBJ1-2, with D unclear. Trimming took off 6 bases at V and 0 bases at J, with 14 bases between the two ends. Germline CDR1 and CDR2: SQVTM and ANQGSEA. This CDR3 is built from 14 residues. DNA of the CDR3: TGCAGCGTCCAATCCCTAGGGTCTAACTATGGCTACACCTTC. This gives the protein CSVQSLGSNYGYTF.

The V gene is TRBV15, the J gene TRBJ2-3; D not resolved. Germline CDR1 reads LNHNV; CDR2 reads YYDKDF (reference sequence). V lost 1 base to trimming and J lost 6 bases, with 8 bases between them. The CDR3 has 13 amino acids. The CDR3 DNA reads as TGTGCCACCAGCAGAGTACCTCCGGATACGCAGTATTTT. This codes for CATSRVPPDTQYF.

The CDR3 spells CASSRETGELFF. DNA of the CDR3: TGCGCCAGCTCCAGGGAAACCGGGGAGCTGTTTTTT. The rearrangement uses TRBV5-1 and TRBJ2-2; possible D gene TRBD1, 5 bases. V gave up 7 bases and J gave up 5 bases, with 9 bases separating them. In germline, CDR1 is SGHRS, CDR2 YFSETQ. The CDR3 contains 12 residues.

This chain links TRBV18 with TRBJ2-7; unclear D gene. This CDR3 has 15 amino acids. Between the trimmed V and J ends, which lost 0 bases and 0 bases, there was a span of 9 bases. The germline CDR1 and CDR2 sequences are KGHSH and LQKENI. CDR3 DNA sequence: TGTGCCAGCTCACCACCCGGGCAGTACTCCTACGAGCAGTACTTC. It yields the protein CASSPPGQYSYEQYF.

This clonotype was picked up a small number of times. The gene calls are TRBV12-3 or TRBV12-4 and TRBJ2-5; D not certain. CDR3 length equals 12 residues. V was cut by 4 bases and J by 9 bases, with 12 bases left in between. CDR3 region: CASSSLLWSQYF. The CDR3 nucleotides read TGTGCCAGCAGTTCACTTCTTTGGTCCCAGTACTTC.

This clonotype was counted at least ten times. This chain connects TRBV29-1 to TRBJ2-1; D not resolved. CDR3 length: 11 residues. The V end lost 6 bases, the J end lost 2 bases, and 5 bases lay between the germline ends. Germline V CDR1 and CDR2: SQVTM, ANQGSEA. DNA of the CDR3: TGCAGCGTGTATACCTACAATGAGCAGTTCTTC. Its protein is CSVYTYNEQFF.

The CDR3 loop is CASSVELSGAITDTQYF. The CDR3 DNA reads TGTGCCAGCAGCGTAGAACTGTCAGGGGCAATCACAGATACGCAGTATTTT. The V and J genes are TRBV9 and TRBJ2-3; D perhaps matches TRBD1 (6 bases). The CDR3 is 17 residues long. Germline-derived CDR1 and CDR2 are SGDLS and YYNGEE. V was clipped by 0 bases and J by 2 bases, with 16 bases between them.

CDR3 sequence reads: CASSLNPEQKAFF. The CDR3 DNA follows: TGTGCCAGCAGCTTAAATCCCGAACAGAAAGCTTTCTTT. The chain couples TRBV7-3 to TRBJ1-1; D not certain. This CDR3 is 13 amino acids long. V was cut by 1 base and J by 9 bases, with 12 bases left in between. The germline V gene encodes CDR1 SGHTA and CDR2 FQGTGA.

The chain combines TRBV7-9 with TRBJ1-5; D is unclear. Germline V CDR1 and CDR2: SEHNR, FQNEAQ (reference sequence). Trimming removed 1 base at V and 7 bases at J, with 11 bases between. This CDR3 has 14 residues. CDR3 nucleotide sequence: TGTGCCAGCAGCTTAGGAGTTCGGGAACAGCCCCAGCATTTT. Protein product: CASSLGVREQPQHF. Complete variable domain (other parts from reference TRBV7-9 and TRBJ1-5): DTGVSQNPRHKITKRGQNVTFRCDPISEHNRLYWYRQTLGQGPEFLTYFQNEAQLEKSRLLSDRFSAERPKGSFSTLEIQRTEQGDSAMYLCASSLGVREQPQHFGDGTRLSIL.

This chain connects TRBV15 to TRBJ2-6, with D uncertain. V was cut by 1 base and J by 4 bases, with 2 bases left in between. Germline CDR1 and CDR2: LNHNV and YYDKDF (reference sequence). This CDR3 is 13 amino acids long. CDR3 in DNA: TGTGCCACCAGCAGAGGCGGGGCCAACGTCCTGACTTTC. The encoded protein is CATSRGGANVLTF.

The V gene is TRBV24-1, the J gene TRBJ2-1; D assignment may be TRBD1 or TRBD2 (5 bases each). Germline CDR1 reads KGHDR; CDR2 reads SFDVKD. The CDR3 totals 11 residues. Trimming shortened V by 7 bases and J by 10 bases, and 10 bases separated the two germline ends. This chain's CDR3 is CATSSRGEQFF. Here the CDR3 DNA reads TGTGCCACCAGCTCTCGGGGCGAGCAGTTCTTC.

The V gene is TRBV4-1, the J gene TRBJ2-2, with 7 bases identical to TRBD2. Germline CDR1 reads MGHRA; CDR2 reads YSYEKL. The CDR3 runs 15 residues. The J segment lost 4 bases and the V segment lost 0 bases, leaving 2 bases of the junction unmatched. The DNA for the CDR3 is TGCGCCAGCAGCCAAGAGGGGGGGGTCACCGGGGAGCTGTTTTTT. It encodes CASSQEGGVTGELFF.

This clonotype was seen only a few times. The chain links TRBV6-5 to TRBJ2-5, with D unresolved. The CDR3 spans 13 residues. Germline V gives CDR1 MNHEY, CDR2 SVGAGI. V was cut by 6 bases and J by 5 bases, with 13 bases left in between. CDR3 nucleotides: TGTGCCAGCAGCCTCAGGTTCCGGGAGACCCAGTACTTC. This translates into CASSLRFRETQYF.

The V call is TRBV12-3 or TRBV12-4, the J call TRBJ2-7, with 8 bases lining up with TRBD2. Losses at the gene ends were 4 bases for V and 3 bases for J; bases not matched to a gene: 8. The CDR3 has 15 residues. The CDR3, as DNA: TGTGCCAGCAGTTCCCTAGCGGGCTTCTACTACGAGCAGTACTTC. This codes for CASSSLAGFYYEQYF.

V gene TRBV6-5 combines with J gene TRBJ2-1; D might be TRBD2 (6 bases). V shed 7 bases and J shed 4 bases, with 14 bases lying between them. Germline V lookup: CDR1 MNHEY, CDR2 SVGAGI. CDR3 length equals 14 residues. CDR3 in DNA: TGTGCCAGCACCCCGCGGGGCAGGTACAATGAGCAGTTCTTC. It translates to CASTPRGRYNEQFF.

The V and J genes are TRBV18 and TRBJ1-2; no clear D gene. Germline V lookup: CDR1 KGHSH, CDR2 LQKENI. V lost 6 bases and J lost 6, with 14 bases in between. The CDR3 extends over 13 amino acids. The CDR3 sequence is CASSPEGVHGYTF. The CDR3 region has the DNA TGTGCCAGCTCTCCAGAAGGAGTTCATGGCTACACCTTC.

This clonotype was found a few times. The chain carries TRBV24-1 and TRBJ1-5; TRBD1 aligns across 8 bases. J gave up 3 bases and V 3 bases, and 6 bases lay outside the gene matches. Germline-derived CDR1 and CDR2 are KGHDR and SFDVKD. This CDR3 has 16 residues. The CDR3 reads CATSDARTGSNQPQHF. CDR3 nucleotide sequence: TGTGCCACCAGTGATGCCAGGACAGGGTCCAATCAGCCCCAGCATTTT.